This T cell receptor (beta chain) was sequenced for a study of CD8 T cells in Susac syndrome. Whole-study context: The Susac syndrome patients that were sequenced included five or six with active disease and under 10 in remission.

Remarks on this clonotype: The antigen is undetermined.

This CDR3 has 15 residues. V was trimmed by 11 bases and J by 3 bases, leaving 23 bases between them. Germline values: CDR1 MNHEY, CDR2 SVGAGI. Reverse transcription of roughly 0.45 to 1 ug RNA used random hexamers. TCRdb recomputed calls from the immunoSEQ multiplex PCR reads with MiXCR, one row per CDR3 protein. This sample has about 130,000 distinct CDR3 sequences, with around 96% found just once. Study conclusions and caveats: The study identified around fifteen and five Susac-specific public clones in total CD8+ and CD8+ TEMRA repertoires.

The chain recombines TRBV6-5 with TRBJ2-7; tentative D call: TRBD1 (6 bases). The specimen was CD8+ T cells from PBMCs. The sequence was collected from a human donor with Susac syndrome. The CDR3 protein is CAAAGGDNVHYEQYF. The CDR3 nucleotides read TGTGCCGCAGCAGGTGGGGACAACGTCCACTACGAGCAGTACTTC.